This entry is about one T cell receptor (beta chain). This entry belongs to a study of blood T cell repertoires in COVID-19. Study details: Specimens from acute and convalescent COVID-19 originated in the United States, Italy and Spain. T cells, B-cell-depleted T cells, or PBMCs provided the cDNA or gDNA that served as material.

The data were produced by immunoSEQ multiplex PCR, yet TCRdb's version contains in-frame clones alone and is incomplete. The repertoire holds around 220,000 clones, with roughly four fifths as singletons. The CDR3 spans 14 residues. V was shortened by 7 bases and J by 2 bases, with 15 bases between the two germline ends. Per the germline V gene, CDR1 is MNHEY and CDR2 is SVGAGI. The genes are TRBV6-5 and TRBJ2-7, with a possible D match to TRBD2 (5 bases). Specimen: peripheral blood. This receptor was taken from a woman of 80 years or more with COVID-19, enrolled during active disease. CDR3 protein: CASKEAGLAYEQYF. The CDR3 DNA reads TGTGCCAGCAAGGAGGCCGGGCTCGCCTACGAGCAGTACTTC.